These 28 T cell receptor beta chains originate from one sample sequenced in a study of tumor-infiltrating lymphocytes in primary liver carcinoma. RNA isolated from unsorted whole blood supplied the blood RNA, with germline DNA also extracted. cDNA specific to TCR beta was made from about 0.45 ug of total RNA, with a constant-region primer employed for priming. Three nested multiplex PCR rounds, a slightly modified ARM-PCR, produced the libraries for TCR beta. TRBV1-TRBV30 forward primers and a C-beta reverse primer were used in the first two PCR rounds, which each ran for around 11 cycles. TCRdb re-derived calls from the multiplex PCR reads in MiXCR, one entry per CDR3 protein. This table has about 200,000 distinct CDR3 sequences, about 61% appearing once. Sequenced: peripheral blood. These receptor sequences come from a woman in her sixties or seventies with primary liver carcinoma and hepatitis B virus infection.

About this clonotype itself: The final CDR3 position lacks the conserved phenylalanine or tryptophan, pointing to a likely read error. Because the CDR3's place on the DNA is in doubt, the DNA is left out and the CDR3 is given as listed by TCRdb. The J gene is TRBJ2-2, the V gene TRBV4-1; the tabulated D call, TRBD2, remains unverified against the DNA. Germline CDR1 MGHRA, CDR2 YSYEKL. The CDR3 spans 14 residues, counting both ends. Here the CDR3 reads CASSQVLAAGELFL.

The sample holds a few counts of this clonotype. Possible read error: a much larger clone is one base away. The chain employs TRBV6-5 and TRBJ1-2, with D unresolved. V was pared by 0 bases and J by 2 bases, with 10 bases between. Germline V gene lookup returns CDR1 MNHEY and CDR2 SVGAGI. The CDR3 extends over 15 amino acids. CDR3 loop: CASSYSVEQNYGYTF. In DNA, the CDR3 is TGTGCCAGCAGTTACTCGGTCGAACAGAACTATGGCTACACCTTC.

In this sample, this clonotype turned up once. A junction end diverges from the germline sequence, so it may reflect a read error. The V and J genes are TRBV11-2 and TRBJ2-3; weak D call: TRBD1 (5 bases). The germline CDR1 and CDR2 sequences are SGHAT and FQNNGV. The CDR3 consists of 14 residues. CDR3 coding DNA: TGTGCCAGCAGCCATCGGTCTGGCACAGGTACGCAGTATTTT. It yields the protein CASSHRSGTGTQYF.

This clonotype has a count of ten or more. In nucleotides, the CDR3 is TGCGCCAGCAGACCGGACAGGGCCCGGTCTGAAGCTTTCTTT. This translates into CASRPDRARSEAFF. This chain joins TRBV5-1 and TRBJ1-1; TRBD1 agrees at 8 bases. This CDR3 region has 14 residues. Germline V gene sequence: CDR1 SGHRS, CDR2 YFSETQ. J lost 6 bases, V lost 5 bases, and 9 bases had no gene match.

This clonotype has only a few counts. The chain combines TRBV4-2 with TRBJ2-4, with D hard to call. CDR3 size: 16 residues. The V and J ends lost 0 bases and 0 bases respectively, with 9 bases between them. Germline V gene data show CDR1 as LGHNA and CDR2 as YNFKEQ. For the CDR3, the DNA is TGTGCCAGCAGCCAAGAAGGGTGGCTAGCCAAAAACATTCAGTACTTC. Translated, it gives CASSQEGWLAKNIQYF.

Details on this clonotype: At one of its ends the junction is not consistent with the germline gene, which may arise from a read error. The genes are TRBV11-2 and TRBJ1-1; maybe TRBD1 (5 bases). The CDR3 length is 13 residues. In germline, CDR1 is SGHAT, CDR2 FQNNGV. The CDR3: CANSFEGPTEAFF. CDR3 sequence (DNA): TGTGCCAACAGCTTTGAGGGACCCACTGAAGCTTTCTTT.

In the case of this clonotype: With a much larger clone just one base away, this may be a read error. V usage is TRBV6-1 and J usage is TRBJ2-7, with D perhaps assigned TRBD1 or TRBD2 (6 bases each). The CDR3 is made up of 15 amino acids. Germline loops: CDR1 MNHNS, CDR2 SASEGT. The V gene lost 4 bases and the J gene lost 3 bases, with 16 bases spanning the gap. The CDR3 here is CASSGRGDTIYEQYF. The DNA of the CDR3 is TGTGCCAGCAGTGGAAGGGGGGACACTATCTACGAGCAGTACTTC.

The V and J genes are TRBV28 and TRBJ2-7; 8 bases match TRBD1. Germline lookup yields CDR1 MDHEN and CDR2 SYDVKM. The V gene end was trimmed by 8 bases and the J gene end by 5 bases; junction bases not matched to a gene: 11. The CDR3 loop spans 14 amino acids. This CDR3 is CASGTTGGSDEQYF. DNA for the CDR3: TGTGCCAGCGGCACAACAGGGGGAAGCGACGAGCAGTACTTC.

As for this clonotype: At one of its ends the junction is not consistent with the germline gene, which may arise from a read error. The J gene is TRBJ2-1, the V gene TRBV29-1; 9 nucleotides agree with TRBD1. The CDR3 loop spans 14 amino acids. Per germline, CDR1 SQVTM and CDR2 ANQGSEA. CDR3 coding DNA: TGCTGCGTTGCCGGGACAGGGCTGGTCAATGAGCAGTTCTTC. This codes for CCVAGTGLVNEQFF.

On this clonotype itself: Likely a read error: the CDR3 ends without its conserved phenylalanine or tryptophan. The chain employs TRBV29-1 and TRBJ2-2; D might be TRBD1 or TRBD2, each matching 5 bases. The V gene's germline CDR1 is SQVTM and CDR2 ANQGSEA. The CDR3 totals 15 residues. The V end lost 7 bases, the J end lost 7 bases, and 22 bases lay between the germline ends. CDR3 sequence (DNA): TGCAGCGCTATTAATGGGGCAGGGAGAGTCGGGGAGCTGTTTACT. Protein sequence: CSAINGAGRVGELFT.

The chain links TRBV5-1 to TRBJ2-3; D is possibly TRBD2 (6 bases). This CDR3 contains 15 residues. Deletions cut 6 bases from V and 2 bases from J, with 16 bases between. CDR1 is SGHRS, CDR2 YFSETQ, per germline. This CDR3 reads CASILTGEPTDTQYF. DNA for the CDR3: TGCGCCAGCATTCTTACGGGGGAGCCCACAGATACGCAGTATTTT.

This clonotype was counted ten times or more. The chain has TRBV6-6 and TRBJ1-1; maybe TRBD1 (5 bases). Deletions cut 6 bases from V and 3 bases from J, with 14 bases between. Germline CDR1 and CDR2: MNHNY and SVGAGI (reference sequence). The CDR3 covers 14 residues. The CDR3 here is CASRYPGGDTEAFF. CDR3 DNA sequence: TGTGCCAGCAGGTACCCCGGGGGGGACACTGAAGCTTTCTTT.

A remark on this clonotype: An end of the junction differs from the germline gene, which may be a read error. The V and J genes are TRBV11-2 and TRBJ2-2, with D perhaps matching TRBD2 (6 bases). CDR3 length: 14 amino acids. CDR1 is SGHAT and CDR2 is FQNNGV in the germline V gene. CDR3 DNA sequence: TGTGCCAGCATCTCGGGACCTACAGGCGGGGAACTGTTTTTT. Protein product: CASISGPTGGELFF.

The V call is TRBV6-5, the J call TRBJ2-2, with TRBD2 matching over 9 bases. After removal of 5 bases from V and 6 bases from J, the junction contained 10 bases not matched to a gene. CDR1 and CDR2 (germline): MNHEY, SVGAGI. This CDR3 comprises 16 residues. In DNA, the CDR3 is TGTGCCAGCAGTCGATTAGCGGGAGCCGATGCCGGGGAGCTGTTTTTT. Its protein product is CASSRLAGADAGELFF.

Concerning this clonotype itself: A single base separates this from a much larger clone, so it may be a read error. CDR3 in DNA: TGTGCCAGCAGCACCTCGGGACTAGCGGGAGAAGCCGGGGAGCTGGTTTTT. It is translated as CASSTSGLAGEAGELVF. The V call is TRBV7-9, the J call TRBJ2-2, with 14 nucleotides matching TRBD2. CDR1 and CDR2 (germline): SEHNR, FQNEAQ (reference sequence). CDR3 size: 17 residues.

A note on this clonotype: One end of the junction does not line up with germline, which may come from a read error. The genes are TRBV7-8 and TRBJ2-7; weak D call: TRBD1 (5 bases). The germline V gene has CDR1 SGHVS and CDR2 FQNEAQ. The CDR3 runs 14 residues. DNA of the CDR3: TGTGCCAGCCGCTTAAGGACATTGAGCTACGAGCAGTACTTC. It is translated as CASRLRTLSYEQYF.

For this clonotype: A much larger clone lies a single base off, so this may be a read error. The J gene is TRBJ1-1, the V gene TRBV4-1, with D possibly matching TRBD1 (6 bases). The germline CDR1 and CDR2 sequences are MGHRA and YSYEKL. The CDR3 runs 18 residues. This CDR3 is CAGSQGPLGGGPWAEAFF. The CDR3 DNA is TGCGCCGGCAGCCAGGGGCCCCTAGGGGGTGGGCCGTGGGCTGAAGCTTTCTTT.

This clonotype is medium-sized by share. The chain uses TRBV11-2 and TRBJ2-7, with D uncertain. Deletions cut 1 base from V and 0 bases from J, with 7 bases between. CDR3 length: 14 amino acids. The germline gives CDR1 SGHAT, CDR2 FQNNGV. The CDR3 reads CASSLGASSYEQYF. For the CDR3, the DNA is TGTGCCAGCAGCTTAGGCGCGTCCTCCTACGAGCAGTACTTC.

On this clonotype itself: One end of the junction is discordant with germline, which a read error may explain. The V and J genes are TRBV5-4 and TRBJ2-4; D remains unclear. CDR3 length: 13 residues. Germline V lookup: CDR1 SGHNT, CDR2 YYREEE (reference sequence). The DNA of the CDR3 is TGTGCCAGCAGCCCCGGTGCCAAAAACATTCAGTGCTTC. It is translated as CASSPGAKNIQCF.

On this clonotype: A much larger clone lies a single base off, so this may be a read error. V and J are TRBV12-3 or TRBV12-4 and TRBJ1-2; D may be TRBD1 (6 bases). The CDR3 length is 15 residues. CDR3 in amino acids: CTSSPLTGTSYGYTF. Written as DNA, the CDR3 is TGTACCAGCAGCCCCCTCACCGGGACATCTTATGGCTACACCTTC.

This clonotype occurred many times. DNA for the CDR3: TGCGCCAGCAGCCAAGTCTCAGCGGCAGCCTCTAGCAATCAGCCCCAGCATTTT. Translating it yields CASSQVSAAASSNQPQHF. The chain recombines TRBV4-1 with TRBJ1-5; unclear D gene. The CDR3 contains 18 residues. V was clipped by 1 base and J by 0 bases, with 16 bases between them. Germline-derived CDR1 and CDR2 are MGHRA and YSYEKL.

This clonotype was found once. This may stem from a read error, because a much larger clone lies one nucleotide away. The gene calls are TRBV6-6 and TRBJ2-5; 8 positions match TRBD2. The germline gives CDR1 MNHNY, CDR2 SVGAGI (reference sequence). The CDR3 contains 15 residues. The V and J ends lost 0 bases and 8 bases, in that order; junction bases with no gene match: 8. Written as DNA, the CDR3 is TGTGCCAGCAGTTACTCTCGGTCCGGGGGGGATACCCAGTACTTC. Protein: CASSYSRSGGDTQYF.

Details on this clonotype: The conserved closing phenylalanine or tryptophan is absent in this CDR3, likely reflecting a read error. The DNA is omitted, as the CDR3 cannot be located on it reliably, and the CDR3 follows TCRdb's listing. The genes are TRBV21-1 and TRBJ2-7; the listed D gene, TRBD2, was not tested against the DNA. TRBV21-1 is a pseudogene. The CDR3 is 15 amino acids long, termini counted. CDR3 in amino acids: CASSRGGRPAYEQYS.

For this clonotype: It may be a read error: a sequence one base away is much more abundant. The rearrangement links TRBV12-3 or TRBV12-4 to TRBJ2-5; 7 bases agree with TRBD2. The CDR3 spans 13 residues. CDR3 sequence: CVSSRDYRETQYF. CDR3 nucleotide sequence: TGTGTCAGCAGCCGGGACTACCGAGAGACCCAGTACTTC.

Points on this clonotype: The CDR3 does not end in the conserved phenylalanine or tryptophan, so this is likely a read error. The chain couples TRBV10-3 to TRBJ2-1; 8 bases align to TRBD2. CDR1 is ENHRY and CDR2 is SYGVKD in the germline V gene. This CDR3 spans 13 amino acids. Trimming took 8 bases from V and 5 from J; bases not matched to a gene: 5. The CDR3: CAIRREGNNEQFL. The CDR3 DNA follows: TGTGCCATCCGTCGGGAGGGTAACAATGAGCAGTTCCTC.

In this sample, this clonotype turned up once. One end of the junction varies from germline; a read error may be responsible. The CDR3 sequence: CATSEMSEQFF. The DNA for the CDR3 is TGTGCCACCAGTGAGATGAGTGAGCAATTCTTC. The rearrangement links TRBV10-3 to TRBJ2-1, with unresolved D. Germline V gene data show CDR1 as ENHRY and CDR2 as SYGVKD. This CDR3 is built from 11 residues.

This clonotype was counted at least ten times. This chain connects TRBV11-1 to TRBJ2-5; possibly TRBD2 for D (6 bases). In germline, CDR1 is SGHAT, CDR2 FQDESV (reference sequence). V was cut by 5 bases and J by 0 bases, with 16 bases left in between. The CDR3 runs to 16 residues. The chain's CDR3 is CASSPLAGGYQETQYF. DNA for the CDR3: TGTGCCAGCAGCCCCCTGGCAGGAGGGTACCAAGAGACCCAGTACTTC.

Turning to this clonotype: A read error is possible here, since a much larger clone lies one base away. The chain carries TRBV12-3 or TRBV12-4 and TRBJ2-3; possible D gene TRBD2, 6 bases. The CDR3 length is 15 residues. The ends were cut back, 5 bases at V and 1 base at J, with 13 bases in the middle. The CDR3 sequence is CASSATGVRTDTQYF. The CDR3 DNA sequence: TGTGCCAGCAGTGCTACGGGAGTACGCACAGATACGCAGTATTTT.